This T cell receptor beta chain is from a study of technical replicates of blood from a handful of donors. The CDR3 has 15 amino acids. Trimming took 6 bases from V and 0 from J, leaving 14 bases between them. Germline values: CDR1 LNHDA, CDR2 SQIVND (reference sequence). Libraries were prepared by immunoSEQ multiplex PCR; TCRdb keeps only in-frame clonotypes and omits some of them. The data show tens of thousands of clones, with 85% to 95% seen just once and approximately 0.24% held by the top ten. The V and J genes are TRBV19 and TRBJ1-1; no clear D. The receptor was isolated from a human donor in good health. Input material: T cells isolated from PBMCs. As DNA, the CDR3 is TGTGCCAGTAGACCCCCAAGGGAGTTGAACACTGAAGCTTTCTTT. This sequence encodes CASRPPRELNTEAFF. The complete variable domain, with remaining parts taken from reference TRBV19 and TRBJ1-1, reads DGGITQSPKYLFRKEGQNVTLSCEQNLNHDAMYWYRQDPGQGLRLIYYSQIVNDFQKGDIAEGYSVSREKKESFPLTVTSAQKNPTAFYLCASRPPRELNTEAFFGQGTRLTVV.